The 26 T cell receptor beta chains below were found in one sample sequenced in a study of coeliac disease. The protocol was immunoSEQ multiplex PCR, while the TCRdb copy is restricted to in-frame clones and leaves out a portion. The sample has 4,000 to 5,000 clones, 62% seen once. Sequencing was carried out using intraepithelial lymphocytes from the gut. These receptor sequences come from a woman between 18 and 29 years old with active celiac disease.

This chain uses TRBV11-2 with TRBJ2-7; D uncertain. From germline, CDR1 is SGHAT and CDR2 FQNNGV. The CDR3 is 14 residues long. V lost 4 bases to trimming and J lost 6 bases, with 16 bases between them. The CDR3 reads CASSSVRVFGEQYF. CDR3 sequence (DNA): TGTGCCAGCAGCTCCGTCCGGGTCTTCGGCGAGCAGTACTTC.

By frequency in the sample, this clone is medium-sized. CDR3 amino acids: CASSIRDFPQLETQYF. CDR3 coding DNA: TGTGCCAGCAGTATACGGGATTTCCCTCAATTGGAGACCCAGTACTTC. This chain joins TRBV2 and TRBJ2-5; a weak D match, TRBD2 (5 bases). The V and J ends lost 5 bases and 5 bases respectively, with 21 bases between them. Germline loops: CDR1 SNHLY, CDR2 FYNNEI. The CDR3 is made up of 16 amino acids.

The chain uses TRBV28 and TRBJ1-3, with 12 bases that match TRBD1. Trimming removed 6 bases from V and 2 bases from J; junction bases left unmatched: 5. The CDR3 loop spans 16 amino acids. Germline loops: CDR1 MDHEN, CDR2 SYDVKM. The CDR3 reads CASRPGTGGAGNTIYF. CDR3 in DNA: TGTGCCAGCAGGCCCGGGACAGGGGGCGCTGGAAACACCATATATTTT.

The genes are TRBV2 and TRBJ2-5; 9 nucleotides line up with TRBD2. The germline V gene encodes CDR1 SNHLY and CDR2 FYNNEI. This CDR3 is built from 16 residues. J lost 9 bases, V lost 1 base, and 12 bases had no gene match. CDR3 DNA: TGTGCCAGCAGTGAAGTGCTCGCTAGCGGGGAAAGGGCCCAGTACTTC. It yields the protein CASSEVLASGERAQYF.

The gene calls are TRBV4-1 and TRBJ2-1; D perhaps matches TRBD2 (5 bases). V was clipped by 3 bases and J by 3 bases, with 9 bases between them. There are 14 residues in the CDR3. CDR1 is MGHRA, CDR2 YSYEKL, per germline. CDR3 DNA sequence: TGCGCCAGCAGCCAGACGGGGTTCTACAATGAGCAGTTCTTC. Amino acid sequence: CASSQTGFYNEQFF.

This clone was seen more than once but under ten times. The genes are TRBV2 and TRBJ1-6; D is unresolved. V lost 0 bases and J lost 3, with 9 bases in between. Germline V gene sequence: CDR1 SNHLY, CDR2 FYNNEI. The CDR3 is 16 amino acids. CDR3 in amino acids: CASSEAPPFYNSPLHF. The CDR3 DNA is TGTGCCAGCAGTGAAGCCCCCCCATTCTATAATTCACCCCTCCACTTT.

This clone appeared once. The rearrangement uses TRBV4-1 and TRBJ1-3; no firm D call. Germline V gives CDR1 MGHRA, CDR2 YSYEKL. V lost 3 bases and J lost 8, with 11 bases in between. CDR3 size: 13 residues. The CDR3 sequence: CASSHEEGYTIYF. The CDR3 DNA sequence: TGCGCCAGCAGCCATGAGGAGGGTTACACCATATATTTT.

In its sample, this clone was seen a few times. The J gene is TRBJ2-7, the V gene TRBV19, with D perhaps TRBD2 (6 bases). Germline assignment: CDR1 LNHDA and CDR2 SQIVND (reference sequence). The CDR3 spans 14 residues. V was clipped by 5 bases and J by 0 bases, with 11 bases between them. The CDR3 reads CASSAGLSSYEQYF. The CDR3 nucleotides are TGTGCCAGTAGTGCAGGACTAAGCTCCTACGAGCAGTACTTC. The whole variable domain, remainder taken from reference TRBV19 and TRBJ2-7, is DGGITQSPKYLFRKEGQNVTLSCEQNLNHDAMYWYRQDPGQGLRLIYYSQIVNDFQKGDIAEGYSVSREKKESFPLTVTSAQKNPTAFYLCASSAGLSSYEQYFGPGTRLTVT.

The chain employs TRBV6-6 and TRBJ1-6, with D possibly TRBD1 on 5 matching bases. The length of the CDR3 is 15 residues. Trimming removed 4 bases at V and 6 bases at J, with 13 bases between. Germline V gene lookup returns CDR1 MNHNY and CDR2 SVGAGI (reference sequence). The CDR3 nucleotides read TGTGCCAGCAGTTCCTTCGGGGGGACTAATTCACCCCTCCACTTT. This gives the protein CASSSFGGTNSPLHF.

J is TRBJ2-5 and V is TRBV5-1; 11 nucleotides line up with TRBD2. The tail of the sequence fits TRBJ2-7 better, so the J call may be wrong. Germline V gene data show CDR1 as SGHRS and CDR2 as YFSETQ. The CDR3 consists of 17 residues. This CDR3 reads CASSSGLAEPRPYEQYF. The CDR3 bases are TGCGCCAGCAGCTCGGGACTAGCGGAGCCCCGACCCTACGAGCAGTACTTC.

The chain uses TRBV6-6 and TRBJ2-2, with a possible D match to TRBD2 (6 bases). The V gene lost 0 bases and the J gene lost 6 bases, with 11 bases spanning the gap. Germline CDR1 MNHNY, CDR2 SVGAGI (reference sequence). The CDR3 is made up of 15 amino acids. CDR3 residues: CASSYSRSSAGELFF. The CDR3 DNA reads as TGTGCCAGCAGTTACTCGAGATCTAGCGCCGGGGAGCTGTTTTTT.

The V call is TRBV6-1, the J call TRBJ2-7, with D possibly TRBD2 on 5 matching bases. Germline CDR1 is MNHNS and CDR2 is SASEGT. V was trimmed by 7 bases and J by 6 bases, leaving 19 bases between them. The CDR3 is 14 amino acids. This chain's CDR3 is CASKRRTAVIEQYF. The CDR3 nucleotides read TGTGCCAGCAAGAGGAGGACGGCGGTAATCGAGCAGTACTTC.

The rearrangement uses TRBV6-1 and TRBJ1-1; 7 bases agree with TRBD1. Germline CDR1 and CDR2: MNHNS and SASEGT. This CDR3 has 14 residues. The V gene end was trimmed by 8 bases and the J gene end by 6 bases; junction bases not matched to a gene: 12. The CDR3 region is CASHRGRGVSEAFF. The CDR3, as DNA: TGTGCCAGCCATAGGGGCAGGGGGGTATCTGAAGCTTTCTTT.

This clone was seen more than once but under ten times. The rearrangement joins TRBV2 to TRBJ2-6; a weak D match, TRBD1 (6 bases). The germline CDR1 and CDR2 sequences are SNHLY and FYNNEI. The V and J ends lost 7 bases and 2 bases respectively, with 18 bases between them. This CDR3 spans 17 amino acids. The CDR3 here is CASTVDRGGAGANVLTF. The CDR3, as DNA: TGTGCCAGCACCGTGGACAGAGGTGGGGCTGGGGCCAACGTCCTGACTTTC.

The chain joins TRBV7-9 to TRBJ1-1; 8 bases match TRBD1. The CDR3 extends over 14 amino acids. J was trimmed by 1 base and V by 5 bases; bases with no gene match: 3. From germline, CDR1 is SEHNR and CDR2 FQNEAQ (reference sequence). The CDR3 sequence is CASSPTGGNTEAFF. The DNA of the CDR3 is TGTGCCAGCAGCCCAACAGGGGGGAACACTGAAGCTTTCTTT.

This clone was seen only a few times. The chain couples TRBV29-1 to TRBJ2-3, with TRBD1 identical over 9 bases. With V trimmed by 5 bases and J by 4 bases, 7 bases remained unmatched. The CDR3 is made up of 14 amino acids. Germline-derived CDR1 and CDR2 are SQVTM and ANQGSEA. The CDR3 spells CSVTGGDGADTQYF. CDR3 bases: TGCAGCGTTACAGGGGGCGATGGCGCAGATACGCAGTATTTT.

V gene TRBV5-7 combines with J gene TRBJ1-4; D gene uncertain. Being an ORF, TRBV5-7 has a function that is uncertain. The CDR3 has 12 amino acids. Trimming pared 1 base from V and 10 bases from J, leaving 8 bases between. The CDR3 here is CASSLNSVKLFF. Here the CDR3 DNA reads TGTGCCAGCAGCTTGAATTCCGTAAAACTGTTTTTT.

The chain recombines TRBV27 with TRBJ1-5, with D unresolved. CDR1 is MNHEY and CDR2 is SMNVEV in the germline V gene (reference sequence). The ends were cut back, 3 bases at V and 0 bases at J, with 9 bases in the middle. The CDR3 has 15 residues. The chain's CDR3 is CASSFRANSNQPQHF. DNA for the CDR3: TGTGCCAGCAGTTTCAGAGCGAATAGCAATCAGCCCCAGCATTTT.

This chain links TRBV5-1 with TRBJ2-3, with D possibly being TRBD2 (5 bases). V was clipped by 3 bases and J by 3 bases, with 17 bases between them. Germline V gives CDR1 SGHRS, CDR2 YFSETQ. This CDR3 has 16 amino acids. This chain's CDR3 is CASSSRVAGSTDTQYF. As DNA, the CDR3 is TGCGCCAGCAGCTCTCGAGTGGCGGGTTCGACAGATACGCAGTATTTT.

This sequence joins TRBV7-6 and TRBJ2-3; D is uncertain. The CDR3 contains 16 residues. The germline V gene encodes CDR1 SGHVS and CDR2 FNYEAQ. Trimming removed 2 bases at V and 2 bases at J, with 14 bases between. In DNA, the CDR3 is TGTGCCAGCAGCTTAAGAGGTTCTCCCCTCACAGATACGCAGTATTTT. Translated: CASSLRGSPLTDTQYF.

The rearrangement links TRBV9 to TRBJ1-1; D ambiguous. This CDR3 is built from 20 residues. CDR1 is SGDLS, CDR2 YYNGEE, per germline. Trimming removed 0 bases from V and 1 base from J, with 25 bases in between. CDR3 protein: CASSVDVLREGNVRNTEAFF. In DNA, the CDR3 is TGTGCCAGCAGCGTAGATGTTCTACGGGAGGGTAATGTAAGGAACACTGAAGCTTTCTTT.

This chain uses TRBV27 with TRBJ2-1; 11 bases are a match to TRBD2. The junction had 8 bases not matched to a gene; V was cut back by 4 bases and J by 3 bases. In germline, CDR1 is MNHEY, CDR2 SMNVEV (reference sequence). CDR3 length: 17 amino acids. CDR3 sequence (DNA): TGTGCCAGCAGTTCCCCTGGACTAGCGGGTCGCTACAATGAGCAGTTCTTC. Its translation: CASSSPGLAGRYNEQFF.

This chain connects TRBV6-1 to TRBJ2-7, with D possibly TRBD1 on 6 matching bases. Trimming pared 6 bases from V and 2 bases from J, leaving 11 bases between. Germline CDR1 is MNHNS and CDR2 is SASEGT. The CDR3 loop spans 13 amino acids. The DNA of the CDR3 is TGTGCCAGCAGGACGGACAGCCCCTACGAGCAGTACTTC. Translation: CASRTDSPYEQYF.

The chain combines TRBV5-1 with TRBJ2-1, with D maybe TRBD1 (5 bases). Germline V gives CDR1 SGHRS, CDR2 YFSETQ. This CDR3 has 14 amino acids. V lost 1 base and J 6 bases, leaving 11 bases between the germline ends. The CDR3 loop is CASSLIGVGNEQFF. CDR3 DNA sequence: TGCGCCAGCAGCTTGATAGGGGTTGGCAATGAGCAGTTCTTC.

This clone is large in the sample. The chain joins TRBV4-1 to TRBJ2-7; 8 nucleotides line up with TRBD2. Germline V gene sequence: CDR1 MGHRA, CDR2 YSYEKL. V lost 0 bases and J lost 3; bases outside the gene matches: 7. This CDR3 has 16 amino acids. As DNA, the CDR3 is TGCGCCAGCAGCCAAGAGGGACTAGGGGGATTCTACGAGCAGTACTTC. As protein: CASSQEGLGGFYEQYF.

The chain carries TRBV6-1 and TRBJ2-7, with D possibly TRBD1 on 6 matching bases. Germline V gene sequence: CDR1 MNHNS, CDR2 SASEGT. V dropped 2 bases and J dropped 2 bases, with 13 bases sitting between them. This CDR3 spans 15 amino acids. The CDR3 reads CASSEPPDSTYEQYF. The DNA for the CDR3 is TGTGCCAGCAGTGAACCCCCGGACAGCACCTACGAGCAGTACTTC.